The T cell receptor (beta chain) described here comes from a study of read filtering for tumor transcriptome and immune sequencing. On the study more broadly: Among patients, 17 to 20 were male and around 14 female, aged about 40 to 90 (mean around 61). Revised staging placed 8 or 9 patients in R-ISS I, around 15 in II, 7 in III. General observations from the study: Roughly 82% of IR-seq clonotypes had a single read, yet these held about 3.6% of reads. Dropping single-read clonotypes raised IR-seq and RNA-seq shared-clonotype correlation.

This clonotype has at least ten counts. Its cognate antigen is unknown. Molecular barcoded adaptors covering alpha/delta and beta/gamma chains were used on around 400 ng RNA. One entry per CDR3 protein, called by TCRdb with MiXCR from the reads. The data contain nearly 60,000 distinct CDR3 sequences, approximately 13% of them singletons. The TCR originated in a donor at least 40 years old with multiple myeloma. The sample consisted of a population of CD138-negative cells sorted from bone marrow.

The CDR3 region has the DNA TGTGCCAGCAGCGGATCAGGATCCGGTGTGACCCAGTACTTC. It translates to CASSGSGSGVTQYF. The rearrangement uses TRBV28 and TRBJ2-5; D gene uncertain. V lost 6 bases and J 7 bases, leaving 18 bases between the germline ends. CDR1 is MDHEN and CDR2 is SYDVKM in the germline V gene. This CDR3 is built from 14 residues.